This T cell receptor beta chain was identified during a study of radiation and T cells in renal cell carcinoma. Overall study findings and caveats: Without pretreatment biopsies, baseline tumor clonotype presence was undetermined.

As for time point: blood 2 weeks post-SBRT. Treatment given: 15 Gy SBRT to primary tumor, nephrectomy 4 weeks later. After SBRT, blood was collected at 2 and 4 weeks, plus baseline. About this clone: Its antigen is not identified.

Only in-frame clones appear in the TCRdb table, and some are missing; sequencing was by immunoSEQ multiplex PCR. This sample has 45,000 to 55,000 clones, with 75% to 85% found just once. J was trimmed by 5 bases and V by 4 bases; bases with no gene match: 7. This CDR3 is built from 15 residues. Germline CDR1 reads SGHTA; CDR2 reads FQGNSA. The chain combines TRBV7-2 with TRBJ2-5; 10 bases align to TRBD1. This sample comprised blood, obtained from a patient whose treatment included radiotherapy and nephrectomy. This TCR was recovered from a woman in her 70s with renal cell carcinoma. The CDR3 spells CASSSGQGRRETQYF. CDR3 nucleotides: TGTGCCAGCAGCTCGGGACAGGGGCGCAGGGAGACCCAGTACTTC.